Described below is a single T cell receptor (beta chain) sequence and its context. This sample stems from a study of sequential checkpoint blockade in melanoma. Study information: Randomization was 1:1 between first-line nivolumab→ipilimumab and ipilimumab→nivolumab. Maintenance nivolumab came after either treatment sequence.

There are 15 residues in the CDR3. In germline, CDR1 is KGHSH, CDR2 LQKENI. Trimming stripped 3 bases from V and 0 bases from J, with 6 bases between. Stated treatment: randomized to nivolumab then ipilimumab (arm A) or the reverse (arm B). No patient had prior DNA-damaging chemotherapy. From thawed PBMCs, live CD3+CD8+ cells negative for CD19 and CD56 were sorted. Profiling relied on immunoSEQ multiplex PCR, and the TCRdb table lists in-frame clones only, not all of them. The sample comprises some 30,000 clones, more than 65% of which are singletons, and around a sixth rests with the top ten. This specimen consisted of CD8+ T cells sorted from blood (inferred from file names), obtained from a patient given nivolumab and ipilimumab in sequence. The chain is built from TRBV18 and TRBJ2-6; D is unresolved. This TCR derives from a human donor with melanoma. The CDR3 region is CASSPWSSGANVLTF. CDR3 nucleotides: TGTGCCAGCTCACCCTGGAGCTCTGGGGCCAACGTCCTGACTTTC.